Here is one T cell receptor (beta chain) with its context. This CDR3 contains 14 residues. CDR1 is SNHLY, CDR2 FYNNEI, per germline. The data stem from a study of cytomegalovirus exposure and HLA in healthy donors. PCR primers comprised 60 Vbeta and 13 Jbeta primers. TCRdb keeps only in-frame clones here, not all; method: immunoSEQ multiplex PCR. The data show around 95,000 clones, approximately 85% seen once. Sequencing was carried out using PBMCs. V is TRBV2 and J is TRBJ2-5; 7 nucleotides align to TRBD2. The last part of the DNA fits TRBJ2-7 better; the J call may be wrong. The sequence derives from a man aged 25 to 40 in good health and CMV-seropositive. The CDR3 sequence is CASKSSGASYEQYF. The DNA of the CDR3 is TGTGCCAGCAAATCTAGCGGTGCGTCCTACGAGCAGTACTTC.